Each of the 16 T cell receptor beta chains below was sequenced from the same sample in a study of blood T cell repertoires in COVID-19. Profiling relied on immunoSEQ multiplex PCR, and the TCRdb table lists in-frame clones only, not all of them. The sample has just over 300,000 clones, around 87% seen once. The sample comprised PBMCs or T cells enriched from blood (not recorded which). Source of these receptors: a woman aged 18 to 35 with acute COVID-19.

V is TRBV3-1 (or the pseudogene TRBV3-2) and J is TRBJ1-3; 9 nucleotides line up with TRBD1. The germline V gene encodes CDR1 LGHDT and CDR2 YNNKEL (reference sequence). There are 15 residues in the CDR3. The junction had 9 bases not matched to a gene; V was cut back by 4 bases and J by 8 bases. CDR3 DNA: TGTGCCAGCAGCCGCGGACAGGGGAAAAGGGACACCATATATTTT. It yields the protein CASSRGQGKRDTIYF.

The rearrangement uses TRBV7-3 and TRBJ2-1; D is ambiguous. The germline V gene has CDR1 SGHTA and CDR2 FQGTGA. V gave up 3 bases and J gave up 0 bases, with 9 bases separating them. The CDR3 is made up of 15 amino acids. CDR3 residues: CASSFGWSSYNEQFF. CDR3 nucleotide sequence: TGTGCCAGCAGCTTCGGCTGGAGCTCCTACAATGAGCAGTTCTTC.

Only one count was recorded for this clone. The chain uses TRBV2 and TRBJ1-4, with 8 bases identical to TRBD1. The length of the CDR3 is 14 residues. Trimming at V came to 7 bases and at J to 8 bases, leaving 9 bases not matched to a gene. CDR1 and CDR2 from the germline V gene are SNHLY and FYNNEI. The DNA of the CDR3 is TGTGCCAGCATTCGCGGACAGGGAGGAGAAAAACTGTTTTTT. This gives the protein CASIRGQGGEKLFF.

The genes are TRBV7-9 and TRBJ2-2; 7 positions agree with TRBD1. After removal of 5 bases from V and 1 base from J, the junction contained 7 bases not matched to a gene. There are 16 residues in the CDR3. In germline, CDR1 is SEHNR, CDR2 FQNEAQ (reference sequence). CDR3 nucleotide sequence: TGTGCCAGCAGCCCGACCGGGACAGAGAACACCGGGGAGCTGTTTTTT. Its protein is CASSPTGTENTGELFF.

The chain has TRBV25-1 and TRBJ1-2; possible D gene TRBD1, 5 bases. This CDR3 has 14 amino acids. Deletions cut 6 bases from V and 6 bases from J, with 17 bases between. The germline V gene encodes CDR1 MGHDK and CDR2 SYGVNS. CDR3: CASSMGEGQHGYTF. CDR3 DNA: TGTGCCAGCAGCATGGGGGAGGGGCAGCATGGCTACACCTTC.

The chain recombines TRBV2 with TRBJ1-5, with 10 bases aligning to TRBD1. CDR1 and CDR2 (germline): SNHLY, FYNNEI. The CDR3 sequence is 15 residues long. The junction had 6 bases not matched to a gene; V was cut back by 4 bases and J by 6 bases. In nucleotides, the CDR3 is TGTGCCAGCAGTGTGACAGGGGGCCTGGGTCAGCCCCAGCATTTT. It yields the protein CASSVTGGLGQPQHF.

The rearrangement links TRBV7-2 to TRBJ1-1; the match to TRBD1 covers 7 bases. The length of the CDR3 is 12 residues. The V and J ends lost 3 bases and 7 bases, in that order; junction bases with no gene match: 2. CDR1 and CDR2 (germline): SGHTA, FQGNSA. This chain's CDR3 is CASSLGTVEAFF. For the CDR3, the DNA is TGTGCCAGCAGCTTGGGGACAGTTGAAGCTTTCTTT.

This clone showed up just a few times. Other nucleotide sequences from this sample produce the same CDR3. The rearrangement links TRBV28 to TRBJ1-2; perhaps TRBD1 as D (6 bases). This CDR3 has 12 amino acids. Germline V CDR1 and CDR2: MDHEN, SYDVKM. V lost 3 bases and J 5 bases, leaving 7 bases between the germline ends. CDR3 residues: CASSFQGYGYTF. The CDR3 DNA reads TGTGCCAGCAGTTTCCAGGGGTATGGCTACACCTTC.

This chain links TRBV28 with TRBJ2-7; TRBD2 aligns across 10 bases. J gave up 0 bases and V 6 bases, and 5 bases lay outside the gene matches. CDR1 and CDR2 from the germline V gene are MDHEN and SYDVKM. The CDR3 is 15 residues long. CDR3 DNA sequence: TGTGCCAGCAGCTCAACTAGCGGGGACTCCTACGAGCAGTACTTC. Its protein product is CASSSTSGDSYEQYF.

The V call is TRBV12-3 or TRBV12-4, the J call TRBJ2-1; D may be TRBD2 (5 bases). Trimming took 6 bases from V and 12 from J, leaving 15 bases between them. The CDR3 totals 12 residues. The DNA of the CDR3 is TGTGCCAGCAGCCCGGACTTCACCTGGCAGTTCTTC. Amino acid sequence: CASSPDFTWQFF.

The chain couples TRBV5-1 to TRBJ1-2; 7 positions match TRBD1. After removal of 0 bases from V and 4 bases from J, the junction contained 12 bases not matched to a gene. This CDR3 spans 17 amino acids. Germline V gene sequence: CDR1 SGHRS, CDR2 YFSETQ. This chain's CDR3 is CASSLVALTDRPYGYTF. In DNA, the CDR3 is TGCGCCAGCAGCTTGGTAGCCCTAACGGACAGGCCCTATGGCTACACCTTC.

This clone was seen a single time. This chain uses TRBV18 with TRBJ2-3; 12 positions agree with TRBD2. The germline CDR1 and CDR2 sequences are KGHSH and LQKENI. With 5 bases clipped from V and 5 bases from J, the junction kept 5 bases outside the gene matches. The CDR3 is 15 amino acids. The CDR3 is CASSFRLAGVDTQYF. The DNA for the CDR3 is TGTGCCAGCTCATTTCGACTAGCGGGAGTAGATACGCAGTATTTT.

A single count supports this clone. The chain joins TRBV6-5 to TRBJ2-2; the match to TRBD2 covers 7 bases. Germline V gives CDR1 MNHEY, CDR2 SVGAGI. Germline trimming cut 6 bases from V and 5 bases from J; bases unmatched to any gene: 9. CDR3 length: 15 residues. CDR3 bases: TGTGCCAGCAGGGGAGGGGCAGTTGGGACCGGGGAGCTGTTTTTT. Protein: CASRGGAVGTGELFF.

CDR3 bases: TGTGCCAGCTCAATGGGCCGATCTGGAAACACCATATATTTT. This codes for CASSMGRSGNTIYF. The chain combines TRBV9 with TRBJ1-3; D gene uncertain. CDR3 length equals 14 residues. V shed 7 bases and J shed 1 base, with 12 bases lying between them. The germline V gene encodes CDR1 SGDLS and CDR2 YYNGEE.

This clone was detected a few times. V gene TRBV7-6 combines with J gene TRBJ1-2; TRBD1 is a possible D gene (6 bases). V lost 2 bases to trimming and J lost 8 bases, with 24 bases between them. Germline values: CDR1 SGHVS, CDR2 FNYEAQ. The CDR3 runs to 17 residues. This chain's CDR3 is CASSLYSGALIAGGYTF. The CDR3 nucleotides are TGTGCCAGCAGCTTATACTCAGGGGCCCTCATCGCTGGGGGCTACACCTTC.

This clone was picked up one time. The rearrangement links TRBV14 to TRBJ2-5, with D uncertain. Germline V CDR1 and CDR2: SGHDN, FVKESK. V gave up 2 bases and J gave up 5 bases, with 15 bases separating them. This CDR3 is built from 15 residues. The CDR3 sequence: CASSQQRPTRETQYF. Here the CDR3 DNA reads TGTGCCAGCAGCCAACAGAGGCCCACAAGGGAGACCCAGTACTTC.